Presented here are 7 T cell receptor beta chains from one specimen sequenced in a study of T cells in Graves' hyperthyroidism and ophthalmopathy. RNA transcripts provided the source from which TCR beta CDR3 regions were amplified. TCR CDR3 regions were first amplified by RT-PCR with HTBI primers. TCRdb processed the multiplex PCR reads anew with MiXCR; each CDR3 protein has one entry. This table holds roughly 380,000 distinct CDR3 sequences, 14% found once. Sequences were obtained from blood. All receptors come from a woman aged 55-70 years with Graves' hyperthyroidism.

In this sample, this clonotype turned up a few times. The J gene is TRBJ2-1, the V gene TRBV20-1; D is perhaps TRBD2 (6 bases). V lost 5 bases and J 0 bases, leaving 14 bases between the germline ends. The germline gives CDR1 DFQATT, CDR2 SNEGSKA (reference sequence). The CDR3 contains 15 residues. In DNA form, the CDR3 reads TGCAGTGCTGTTAAGCTGGGGGGCTCCTACAATGAGCAGTTCTTC. Translated: CSAVKLGGSYNEQFF.

This clonotype has a handful of counts. In nucleotides, the CDR3 is TGTGCCTGGAGTTCAGTACAGGGGGATTCACCCCTCCACTTT. Amino acids: CAWSSVQGDSPLHF. The chain is built from TRBV30 and TRBJ1-6, with TRBD1 matching 8 bases. J gave up 8 bases and V 2 bases, and 5 bases lay outside the gene matches. Per germline, CDR1 GTSNPN and CDR2 SVGIG (reference sequence). This CDR3 has 14 residues. Combining the CDR3 with reference TRBV30 and TRBJ1-6 gives the whole variable domain SQTIHQWPATLVQPVGSPLSLECTVEGTSNPNLYWYRQAAGRGLQLLFYSVGIGQISSEVPQNLSASRPQDRQFILSSKKLLLSDSGFYLCAWSSVQGDSPLHFGNGTRLTVT.

This clonotype was found many times. This rearrangement joins TRBV5-1 to TRBJ2-3; D is uncertain. The CDR3 consists of 16 residues. V lost 0 bases to trimming and J lost 8 bases, with 19 bases between them. The V gene's germline CDR1 is SGHRS and CDR2 YFSETQ. The CDR3 DNA is TGCGCCAGCAGCTTGGCGTTTCCGGAGACGTCGAGTACGCAGTATTTT. This sequence encodes CASSLAFPETSSTQYF.

In its sample, this clonotype was seen a few times. The rearrangement links TRBV3-1 to TRBJ1-3, with D perhaps matching TRBD1 (5 bases). Germline V CDR1 and CDR2: LGHDT, YNNKEL (reference sequence). V lost 5 bases, J lost 0 bases, and 11 bases lay in between. The CDR3 is made up of 15 amino acids. The DNA of the CDR3 is TGTGCCAGCAGCGGGACTTACAGCTCTGGAAACACCATATATTTT. Its protein product is CASSGTYSSGNTIYF.

A few counts support this clonotype. V is TRBV7-9 and J is TRBJ1-1; D not resolved. The CDR3 sequence is 14 residues long. Per germline, CDR1 SEHNR and CDR2 FQNEAQ (reference sequence). V lost 7 bases, J lost 5 bases, and 17 bases lay in between. In DNA form, the CDR3 reads TGTGCCAGCACCTCCGCGTGGCGCGGGACTGAAGCTTTCTTT. Protein: CASTSAWRGTEAFF.

This chain links TRBV24-1 with TRBJ2-1, with 7 bases matching TRBD1. Germline lookup yields CDR1 KGHDR and CDR2 SFDVKD. J lost 8 bases, V lost 8 bases, and 14 bases had no gene match. The CDR3 has 15 amino acids. Written as DNA, the CDR3 is TGTGCCACCACTAGTCCGGGACAGCAACTCTATGAGCAGTTCTTC. It specifies CATTSPGQQLYEQFF.

This clonotype was seen repeatedly, ten times or more. J is TRBJ2-3 and V is TRBV2; D uncertain. Germline V CDR1 and CDR2: SNHLY, FYNNEI. V was cut by 4 bases and J by 14 bases, with 16 bases left in between. The CDR3 has 12 residues. CDR3 nucleotide sequence: TGTGCCAGCAGTGCCCGGAATCCCGTGAGGTATTTT. It encodes CASSARNPVRYF.